The 18 T cell receptor beta chains reported below all come from one sample, sequenced in a study of T cells in Graves' hyperthyroidism and ophthalmopathy. It was RNA transcripts that yielded the amplified TCR beta CDR3 regions. First-round RT-PCR of the TCR CDR3 relied on the HTBI primer set. TCRdb itself ran the multiplex PCR reads through MiXCR, one entry per CDR3 protein. Found here are 600,000 to 850,000 distinct CDR3 sequences, around a sixth of them singletons; the top ten hold 15% to 20%. Sample: blood. These receptors originate from a woman between 50 and 59 years old with Graves' hyperthyroidism that later progressed to Graves' ophthalmopathy.

This clonotype was recorded at least ten times. V is TRBV12-3 or TRBV12-4 and J is TRBJ1-5; D not resolved. The CDR3 spans 15 residues. V was pared by 3 bases and J by 0 bases, with 9 bases between. The CDR3 is CASSFSPHSNQPQHF. The CDR3 DNA follows: TGTGCCAGCAGTTTTAGCCCTCATAGCAATCAGCCCCAGCATTTT.

V and J are TRBV29-1 and TRBJ2-2; D ambiguous. Germline CDR1 SQVTM, CDR2 ANQGSEA. With 1 base removed from V and 8 bases from J, the gap between germline ends came to 11 bases. This CDR3 spans 13 amino acids. The DNA for the CDR3 is TGCAGCGTTGAAGTGGCCAGGCTGGGGGAGCTGTTTTTT. Amino acids: CSVEVARLGELFF.

This clonotype showed up many times. The chain joins TRBV20-1 to TRBJ2-7; no firm D call. V was trimmed by 0 bases and J by 0 bases, leaving 12 bases between them. CDR1 is DFQATT and CDR2 is SNEGSKA in the germline V gene (reference sequence). The CDR3 spans 15 residues. As DNA, the CDR3 is TGCAGTGCTAGAGATCATGAAGCTAGCTCCTACGAGCAGTACTTC. It specifies CSARDHEASSYEQYF.

This clonotype was found many times. The V call is TRBV18, the J call TRBJ2-5; D not certain. The germline gives CDR1 KGHSH, CDR2 LQKENI. This CDR3 spans 12 amino acids. V dropped 3 bases and J dropped 6 bases, with 8 bases sitting between them. The CDR3 bases are TGTGCCAGCTCACCTGATCAACAGACCCAGTACTTC. This gives the protein CASSPDQQTQYF.

This clonotype was detected ten times or more. The chain is built from TRBV6-2 or TRBV6-3 and TRBJ2-5, with D possibly called TRBD1 or TRBD2 (5 bases each). The V end lost 9 bases, the J end lost 0 bases, and 11 bases lay between the germline ends. CDR1 and CDR2 (germline): MNHEY, SVGEGT. CDR3 size: 13 residues. The CDR3, as DNA: TGTGCCAGTATGGGACGGAACCAAGAGACCCAGTACTTC. Amino acid sequence: CASMGRNQETQYF.

This clonotype appeared a few times. This rearrangement joins TRBV6-1 to TRBJ1-5; 7 bases align to TRBD1. With 5 bases clipped from V and 4 bases from J, the junction kept 8 bases outside the gene matches. Looked up from germline, CDR1 is MNHNS and CDR2 is SASEGT. This CDR3 is built from 15 residues. CDR3 loop: CASSRRTGPNQPQHF. DNA of the CDR3: TGTGCCAGCAGTAGGAGGACAGGCCCAAATCAGCCCCAGCATTTT.

CDR3 loop: CASSYRGRGSYEQYF. The CDR3 bases are TGTGCCAGCAGTTACCGGGGCAGGGGGTCCTACGAGCAGTACTTC. The V call is TRBV6-2 or TRBV6-3, the J call TRBJ2-7; the match to TRBD1 covers 7 bases. Unmatched junction bases numbered 5, after V lost 2 bases and J lost 1 base. This CDR3 spans 15 amino acids. CDR1 and CDR2 (germline): MNHEY, SVGEGT.

Ten or more counts support this clonotype. The CDR3 nucleotides read TGTGCCAGCAGCCATAATCGGGACAGGGGTGCCGAGCAGTACTTC. Protein: CASSHNRDRGAEQYF. The V call is TRBV11-2, the J call TRBJ2-7; TRBD1 aligns across 10 bases. The length of the CDR3 is 15 residues. The V gene's germline CDR1 is SGHAT and CDR2 FQNNGV. J gave up 6 bases and V 5 bases, and 10 bases lay outside the gene matches.

This chain connects TRBV27 to TRBJ1-2, with D maybe TRBD1 (5 bases). The CDR3 spans 13 residues. Trimming removed 7 bases at V and 3 bases at J, with 12 bases between. Germline V CDR1 and CDR2: MNHEY, SMNVEV (reference sequence). CDR3 bases: TGTGCCAGCACCGGGACGGGGGACTATGGCTACACCTTC. Translation: CASTGTGDYGYTF.

A few counts support this clonotype. The chain has TRBV5-1 and TRBJ2-3, with D maybe TRBD1 (5 bases). Germline V gene lookup returns CDR1 SGHRS and CDR2 YFSETQ. V was shortened by 1 base and J by 3 bases, with 9 bases between the two germline ends. This CDR3 has 14 amino acids. This CDR3 is CASSLQQGTDTQYF. DNA for the CDR3: TGCGCCAGCAGCTTGCAGCAGGGAACAGATACGCAGTATTTT. Full variable domain (remainder filled in from reference TRBV5-1 and TRBJ2-3): KAGVTQTPRYLIKTRGQQVTLSCSPISGHRSVSWYQQTPGQGLQFLFEYFSETQRNKGNFPGRFSGRQFSNSRSEMNVSTLELGDSALYLCASSLQQGTDTQYFGPGTRLTVL.

About this clonotype: This may be a read error: a much more frequent sequence differs by one nucleotide. This chain uses TRBV12-3 or TRBV12-4 with TRBJ1-2; D remains ambiguous. The germline V and J ends were trimmed by 1 base and 4 bases, with 10 bases remaining between them. This CDR3 is 14 amino acids long. In nucleotides, the CDR3 is TGTGCCAGCAGTTTAGGGCTGACCAGCTATGGCTACACCTTC. Translating it yields CASSLGLTSYGYTF.

The gene calls are TRBV19 and TRBJ2-5, with D unclear. Germline V gene lookup returns CDR1 LNHDA and CDR2 SQIVND (reference sequence). Trimming left V 6 bases short and J 0 bases short, with 20 bases between. The CDR3 totals 17 residues. The CDR3 DNA follows: TGTGCCAGTAGCGAATCCCGGTACAGCAAGTACCAAGAGACCCAGTACTTC. Residues: CASSESRYSKYQETQYF.

This clonotype was detected only a few times. The chain links TRBV6-1 to TRBJ1-1; D not certain. Germline CDR1 reads MNHNS; CDR2 reads SASEGT. The CDR3 has 11 amino acids. V lost 7 bases to trimming and J lost 4 bases, with 7 bases between them. Here the CDR3 DNA reads TGTGCCAGCATGGTTTCCACTGAAGCTTTCTTT. Translating it yields CASMVSTEAFF.

This clonotype was seen a handful of times. The chain is built from TRBV4-2 and TRBJ2-4; 11 positions match TRBD2. The CDR3 sequence is 16 residues long. Germline assignment: CDR1 LGHNA and CDR2 YNFKEQ. V lost 0 bases to trimming and J lost 4 bases; unmatched junction nucleotides: 2. This chain's CDR3 is CASSQEASGGKNIQYF. CDR3 nucleotide sequence: TGTGCCAGCAGCCAAGAGGCTAGCGGGGGGAAAAACATTCAGTACTTC.

This clonotype was observed a few times. The genes are TRBV9 and TRBJ2-1; 7 nucleotides agree with TRBD2. Germline values: CDR1 SGDLS, CDR2 YYNGEE. V trimming: 3 bases; J trimming: 7 bases; junction bases outside the gene matches: 16. The CDR3 has 17 residues. The CDR3 is CASSAKGGAYIGNEQFF. The CDR3 nucleotides are TGTGCCAGCAGCGCAAAGGGAGGGGCTTACATTGGGAATGAGCAGTTCTTC.

This clonotype was found many times. V usage is TRBV5-1 and J usage is TRBJ2-2; D remains unclear. The V gene's germline CDR1 is SGHRS and CDR2 YFSETQ. The CDR3 has 13 amino acids. Between the trimmed V and J ends, which lost 7 bases and 2 bases, there was a span of 9 bases. The CDR3 DNA follows: TGCGCCAGCGCTGTATCCAACACCGGGGAGCTGTTTTTT. This sequence encodes CASAVSNTGELFF.

The rearrangement uses TRBV20-1 and TRBJ2-1; 11 bases agree with TRBD2. Germline V gene sequence: CDR1 DFQATT, CDR2 SNEGSKA (reference sequence). CDR3 length: 16 amino acids. Trimming took 2 bases from V and 6 from J; bases not matched to a gene: 9. The CDR3 sequence: CSARSVAGGPSNEQFF. CDR3 coding DNA: TGCAGTGCTAGATCAGTAGCGGGGGGGCCTAGCAATGAGCAGTTCTTC.

This clonotype was found once. The chain is built from TRBV4-1 and TRBJ2-4; 7 bases line up with TRBD1. In germline, CDR1 is MGHRA, CDR2 YSYEKL. The trim removed 5 bases at V and 1 base at J, leaving 8 bases unmatched. The CDR3 contains 16 residues. Here the CDR3 DNA reads TGCGCCAGCAGCTCAACGACAGGGTCGGCCAAAAACATTCAGTACTTC. It encodes CASSSTTGSAKNIQYF.